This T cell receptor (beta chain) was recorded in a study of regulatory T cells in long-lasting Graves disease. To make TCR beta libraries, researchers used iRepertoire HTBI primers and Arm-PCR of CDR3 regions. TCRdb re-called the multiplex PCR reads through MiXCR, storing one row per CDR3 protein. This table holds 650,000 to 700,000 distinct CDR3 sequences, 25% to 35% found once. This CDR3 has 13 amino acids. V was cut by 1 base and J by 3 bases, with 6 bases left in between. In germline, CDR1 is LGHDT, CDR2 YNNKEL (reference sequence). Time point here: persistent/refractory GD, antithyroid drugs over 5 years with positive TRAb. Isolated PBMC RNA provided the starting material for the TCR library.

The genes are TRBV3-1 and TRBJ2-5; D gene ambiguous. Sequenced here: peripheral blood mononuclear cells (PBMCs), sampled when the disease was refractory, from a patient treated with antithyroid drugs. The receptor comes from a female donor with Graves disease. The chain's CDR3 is CASSQVEEETQYF. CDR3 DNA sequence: TGTGCCAGCAGCCAAGTCGAAGAAGAGACCCAGTACTTC.